The 25 T cell receptor beta chains below were found in one sample sequenced in a study of shared clonotypes between healthy human individuals. Generated by immunoSEQ multiplex PCR, the TCRdb table keeps only in-frame clones and is missing some. This table has about 2.3 million clones, roughly 93% appearing once. The specimen sequenced was naive CD4+ T cells from PBMCs. Subset denoted: CD45RA+ positively selected. The source of these receptors is a man aged 18 to 29 in good health. Some clones in this sample may be carry-over from other donors' samples.

V usage is TRBV9 and J usage is TRBJ2-2; 9 bases fit TRBD2. This CDR3 is 17 amino acids long. V lost 2 bases, J lost 5 bases, and 10 bases stayed unmatched. CDR1 is SGDLS, CDR2 YYNGEE, per germline. CDR3 DNA sequence: TGTGCCAGCAGCGTCGGAATAGCGGGAGCGGGTACCGGGGAGCTGTTTTTT. It yields the protein CASSVGIAGAGTGELFF. Based on the CDR3 plus reference TRBV9 and TRBJ2-2, the full variable domain is DSGVTQTPKHLITATGQRVTLRCSPRSGDLSVYWYQQSLDQGLQFLIQYYNGEERAKGNILERFSAQQFPDLHSELNLSSLELGDSALYFCASSVGIAGAGTGELFFGEGSRLTVL.

V is TRBV2 and J is TRBJ2-3; 8 bases fit TRBD2. V shed 6 bases, J shed 3 bases, and the junction held 2 bases outside the gene matches. The germline V gene has CDR1 SNHLY and CDR2 FYNNEI. CDR3 size: 13 residues. The CDR3: CASRPSGTDTQYF. The DNA of the CDR3 is TGTGCCAGCAGGCCTAGCGGGACAGATACGCAGTATTTT.

The chain combines TRBV14 with TRBJ2-7; TRBD2 is a possible D gene (5 bases). V was trimmed by 8 bases and J by 3 bases, leaving 29 bases between them. There are 18 residues in the CDR3. CDR1 and CDR2 from the germline V gene are SGHDN and FVKESK. The CDR3 region is CASPTSPERFSDGYEQYF. Here the CDR3 DNA reads TGTGCCAGCCCGACGTCCCCAGAGAGGTTTAGCGACGGCTACGAGCAGTACTTC.

The chain uses TRBV15 and TRBJ2-1; D is unresolved. The CDR3 is 13 residues long. Germline-derived CDR1 and CDR2 are LNHNV and YYDKDF (reference sequence). Trimming took off 3 bases at V and 10 bases at J, with 13 bases between the two ends. The CDR3 region is CATSRGRYSEQFF. In DNA form, the CDR3 reads TGTGCCACCAGCAGGGGAAGATACTCCGAGCAGTTCTTC. The whole variable domain, filled in from reference TRBV15 and TRBJ2-1, reads DAMVIQNPRYQVTQFGKPVTLSCSQTLNHNVMYWYQQKSSQAPKLLFHYYDKDFNNEADTPDNFQSRRPNTSFCFLDIRSPGLGDTAMYLCATSRGRYSEQFFGPGTRLTVL.

The V call is TRBV14, the J call TRBJ2-4; D not certain. Germline V lookup: CDR1 SGHDN, CDR2 FVKESK. V was cut by 1 base and J by 6 bases, with 1 base left in between. The CDR3 extends over 11 amino acids. The CDR3 sequence: CASSQANIQYF. DNA for the CDR3: TGTGCCAGCAGCCAAGCAAACATTCAGTACTTC.

The V call is TRBV29-1, the J call TRBJ2-1; TRBD2 might be the D (7 bases). CDR1 is SQVTM, CDR2 ANQGSEA, per germline. The CDR3 loop spans 13 amino acids. V shed 7 bases and J shed 4 bases, with 14 bases lying between them. As DNA, the CDR3 is TGCAGCGGGAGAGGGGGGGCTTACAATGAGCAGTTCTTC. It is translated as CSGRGGAYNEQFF.

The chain carries TRBV9 and TRBJ2-3; the D is unclear. V was shortened by 0 bases and J by 5 bases, with 13 bases between the two germline ends. CDR3 length equals 15 residues. The germline V gene encodes CDR1 SGDLS and CDR2 YYNGEE. The DNA for the CDR3 is TGTGCCAGCAGCGTAGGTGGGCAATTCGGAGATACGCAGTATTTT. This sequence encodes CASSVGGQFGDTQYF.

This chain uses TRBV7-6 with TRBJ2-7, with D possibly matching TRBD2 (5 bases). Germline V gene data show CDR1 as SGHVS and CDR2 as FNYEAQ. V lost 11 bases to trimming and J lost 0 bases, with 14 bases between them. This CDR3 has 13 residues. CDR3 in amino acids: CASKEVGSYEQYF. CDR3 nucleotides: TGTGCCTCAAAGGAGGTGGGCTCCTACGAGCAGTACTTC.

V usage is TRBV27 and J usage is TRBJ1-5, with 8 bases aligning to TRBD1. The CDR3 loop spans 11 amino acids. The junction had 7 bases not matched to a gene; V was cut back by 6 bases and J by 15 bases. Germline V gene sequence: CDR1 MNHEY, CDR2 SMNVEV (reference sequence). CDR3 nucleotide sequence: TGTGCCAGCAGCATTACAGGGGGTGGGCATTTT. Its protein product is CASSITGGGHF.

This clone was recorded once. V usage is TRBV28 and J usage is TRBJ2-5; TRBD2 agrees at 7 bases. Trimming removed 3 bases from V and 3 bases from J; junction bases left unmatched: 10. In germline, CDR1 is MDHEN, CDR2 SYDVKM. This CDR3 spans 16 amino acids. CDR3 loop: CASSFGSGRPEETQYF. DNA of the CDR3: TGTGCCAGCAGTTTTGGTAGCGGGCGACCAGAAGAGACCCAGTACTTC.

The chain combines TRBV5-6 with TRBJ2-7, with D possibly TRBD1 on 7 matching bases. CDR1 is SGHDT and CDR2 is YYEEEE in the germline V gene. Trimming removed 0 bases at V and 2 bases at J, with 12 bases between. CDR3 length: 15 residues. CDR3 loop: CASSLAQGGPYEQYF. The CDR3 region has the DNA TGTGCCAGCAGCTTGGCCCAGGGGGGACCCTACGAGCAGTACTTC.

The CDR3 reads CASSKLNEREGTDTQYF. In DNA form, the CDR3 reads TGTGCCAGCAGCAAACTTAACGAGCGGGAGGGCACAGATACGCAGTATTTT. This sequence joins TRBV7-3 and TRBJ2-3, with TRBD2 identical over 9 bases. This CDR3 region has 17 residues. The V and J ends lost 5 bases and 1 base, in that order; junction bases with no gene match: 10. CDR1 SGHTA and CDR2 FQGTGA come from the germline V gene. The whole variable domain, filled in from reference TRBV7-3 and TRBJ2-3, reads GAGVSQTPSNKVTEKGKYVELRCDPISGHTALYWYRQSLGQGPEFLIYFQGTGAADDSGLPNDRFFAVRPEGSVSTLKIQRTERGDSAVYLCASSKLNEREGTDTQYFGPGTRLTVL.

J is TRBJ2-3 and V is TRBV4-1; D possibly corresponds to TRBD2 (6 bases). V was shortened by 1 base and J by 2 bases, with 16 bases between the two germline ends. This CDR3 is 17 amino acids long. Per germline, CDR1 MGHRA and CDR2 YSYEKL. This CDR3 reads CASSQVGGFLLTDTQYF. The CDR3 nucleotides are TGCGCCAGCAGCCAAGTCGGAGGGTTTCTCCTCACAGATACGCAGTATTTT.

The chain is built from TRBV7-2 and TRBJ1-5; 7 bases align to TRBD1. The CDR3 runs to 17 residues. Germline assignment: CDR1 SGHTA and CDR2 FQGNSA. J gave up 2 bases and V 4 bases, and 11 bases lay outside the gene matches. DNA for the CDR3: TGTGCCAGCAGCTCCCAGGGGGGTGGGTCTGGCAATCAGCCCCAGCATTTT. This gives the protein CASSSQGGGSGNQPQHF.

This chain joins TRBV5-6 and TRBJ1-5, with 7 bases identical to TRBD1. Trimming removed 1 base from V and 0 bases from J; junction bases left unmatched: 7. The CDR3 sequence is 17 residues long. Germline lookup yields CDR1 SGHDT and CDR2 YYEEEE. This CDR3 reads CASSLTGTDYSNQPQHF. CDR3 coding DNA: TGTGCCAGCAGCTTGACCGGGACAGACTATAGCAATCAGCCCCAGCATTTT.

The V gene is TRBV2, the J gene TRBJ2-7; D is undetermined. The V gene's germline CDR1 is SNHLY and CDR2 FYNNEI. Trimming stripped 2 bases from V and 3 bases from J, with 8 bases between. This CDR3 comprises 13 residues. In DNA form, the CDR3 reads TGTGCCAGCAGTGAAAATTCTTTCTACGAGCAGTACTTC. Protein product: CASSENSFYEQYF.

This chain connects TRBV28 to TRBJ2-7, with D tentatively TRBD1 (6 bases). This CDR3 region has 14 residues. The V end was cut by 7 bases, the J end by 4 bases, with 17 bases between. Germline CDR1 MDHEN, CDR2 SYDVKM. The CDR3 loop reads CASTGTGSEYEQYF. The CDR3, as DNA: TGTGCCAGCACCGGAACAGGGAGTGAGTACGAGCAGTACTTC. Looking up the rest from reference TRBV28 and TRBJ2-7 gives the full variable domain: DVKVTQSSRYLVKRTGEKVFLECVQDMDHENMFWYRQDPGLGLRLIYFSYDVKMKEKGDIPEGYSVSREKKERFSLILESASTNQTSMYLCASTGTGSEYEQYFGPGTRLTVT.

CDR3 nucleotide sequence: TGTGCCAGCTCACCACGGCGCAGTCGGGATGAGCAGTTCTTC. Its protein product is CASSPRRSRDEQFF. The J gene is TRBJ2-1, the V gene TRBV18; D not resolved. Trimming left V 1 base short and J 8 bases short, with 12 bases between. In germline, CDR1 is KGHSH, CDR2 LQKENI. The CDR3 has 14 residues.

This CDR3 is CASKLALAKNIQYF. CDR3 DNA sequence: TGTGCCAGCAAGTTAGCACTAGCCAAAAACATTCAGTACTTC. The chain links TRBV2 to TRBJ2-4; D uncertain. The CDR3 length is 14 residues. Germline lookup yields CDR1 SNHLY and CDR2 FYNNEI. V lost 7 bases, J lost 0 bases, and 10 bases lay in between.

The gene calls are TRBV6-1 and TRBJ2-7, with TRBD1 as a possible D gene (5 bases). The CDR3 sequence is 15 residues long. V was clipped by 1 base and J by 4 bases, with 14 bases between them. Per germline, CDR1 MNHNS and CDR2 SASEGT. The CDR3 loop reads CASSEGTLSTYEQYF. In DNA form, the CDR3 reads TGTGCCAGCAGTGAAGGGACATTAAGTACGTACGAGCAGTACTTC.

The chain recombines TRBV28 with TRBJ2-4, with a weak D call TRBD2 (6 bases). V dropped 6 bases and J dropped 7 bases, with 19 bases sitting between them. The length of the CDR3 is 15 residues. Germline V gene lookup returns CDR1 MDHEN and CDR2 SYDVKM. The CDR3 region has the DNA TGTGCCAGCAGGGGCAGCGGGCGAGTGGGGAACATTCAGTACTTC. Amino acids: CASRGSGRVGNIQYF.

The V gene is TRBV11-2, the J gene TRBJ2-1, with D possibly TRBD1 on 5 matching bases. The CDR3 extends over 14 amino acids. With 0 bases removed from V and 10 bases from J, the gap between germline ends came to 13 bases. Germline loops: CDR1 SGHAT, CDR2 FQNNGV. The CDR3 coding sequence is TGTGCCAGCAGCTTAGATTGGCTAGGACAAGAGCAGTTCTTC. Residues: CASSLDWLGQEQFF.

J is TRBJ2-4 and V is TRBV28; the match to TRBD2 covers 13 bases. CDR1 MDHEN and CDR2 SYDVKM come from the germline V gene. Germline trimming cut 4 bases from V and 5 bases from J; bases unmatched to any gene: 5. This CDR3 is 16 amino acids long. For the CDR3, the DNA is TGTGCCAGCAGTTACTGGACTAGCGGGAGACAAAACATTCAGTACTTC. It translates to CASSYWTSGRQNIQYF.

V is TRBV5-1 and J is TRBJ2-4; D is ambiguous. The CDR3 contains 16 residues. V shed 0 bases and J shed 5 bases, with 15 bases lying between them. Germline V gene sequence: CDR1 SGHRS, CDR2 YFSETQ. The CDR3 loop is CASSLAIGIRENIQYF. The CDR3 DNA is TGCGCCAGCAGCTTGGCAATTGGGATTCGAGAAAACATTCAGTACTTC. The entire variable domain, with the rest obtained from reference TRBV5-1 and TRBJ2-4, is as follows: KAGVTQTPRYLIKTRGQQVTLSCSPISGHRSVSWYQQTPGQGLQFLFEYFSETQRNKGNFPGRFSGRQFSNSRSEMNVSTLELGDSALYLCASSLAIGIRENIQYFGAGTRLSVL.

The genes are TRBV7-2 and TRBJ2-4; 7 bases align to TRBD2. Germline V gene data show CDR1 as SGHTA and CDR2 as FQGNSA. V was clipped by 0 bases and J by 6 bases; unmatched bases: 5. This CDR3 is built from 15 residues. Written as DNA, the CDR3 is TGTGCCAGCAGCTTAGCGGGAGGGGACGGAAACATTCAGTACTTC. Translation gives CASSLAGGDGNIQYF.